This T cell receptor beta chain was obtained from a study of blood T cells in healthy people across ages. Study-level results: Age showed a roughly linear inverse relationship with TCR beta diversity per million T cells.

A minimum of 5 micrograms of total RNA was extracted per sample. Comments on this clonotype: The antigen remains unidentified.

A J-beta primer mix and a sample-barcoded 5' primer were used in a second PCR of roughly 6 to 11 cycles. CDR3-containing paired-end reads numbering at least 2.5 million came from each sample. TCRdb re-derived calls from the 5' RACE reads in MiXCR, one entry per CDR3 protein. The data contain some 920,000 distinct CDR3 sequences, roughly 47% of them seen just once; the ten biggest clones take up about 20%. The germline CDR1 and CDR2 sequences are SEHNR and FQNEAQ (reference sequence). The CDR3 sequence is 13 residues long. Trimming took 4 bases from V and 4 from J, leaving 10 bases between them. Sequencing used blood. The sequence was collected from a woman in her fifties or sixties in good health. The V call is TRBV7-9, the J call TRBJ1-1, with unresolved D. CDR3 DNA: TGTGCCAGCAGCTCCGGGTGGGGCACTGAAGCTTTCTTT. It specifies CASSSGWGTEAFF.